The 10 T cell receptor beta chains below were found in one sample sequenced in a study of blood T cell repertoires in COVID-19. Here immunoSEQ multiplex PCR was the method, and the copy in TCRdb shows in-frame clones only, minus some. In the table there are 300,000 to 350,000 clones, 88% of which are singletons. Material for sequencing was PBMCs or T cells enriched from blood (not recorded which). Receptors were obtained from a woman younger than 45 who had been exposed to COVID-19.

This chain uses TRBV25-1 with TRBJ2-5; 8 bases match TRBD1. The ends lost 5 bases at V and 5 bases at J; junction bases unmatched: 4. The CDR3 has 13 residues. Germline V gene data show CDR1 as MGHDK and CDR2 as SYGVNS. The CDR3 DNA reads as TGTGCCAGCAGTCAGGGGGCGCGGGAGACCCAGTACTTC. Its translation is CASSQGARETQYF.

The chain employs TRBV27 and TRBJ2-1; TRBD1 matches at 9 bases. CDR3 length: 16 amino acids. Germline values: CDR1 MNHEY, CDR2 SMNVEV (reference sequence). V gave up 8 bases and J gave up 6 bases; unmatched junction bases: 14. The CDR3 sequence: CASDRSGTGYANEQFF. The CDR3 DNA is TGTGCCAGCGACCGCTCCGGGACAGGGTACGCCAATGAGCAGTTCTTC.

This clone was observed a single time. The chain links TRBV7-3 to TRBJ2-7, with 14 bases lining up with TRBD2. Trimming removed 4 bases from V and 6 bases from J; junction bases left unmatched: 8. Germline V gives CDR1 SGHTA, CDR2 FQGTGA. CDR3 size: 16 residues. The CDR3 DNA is TGTGCCAGCAGCTCCGGACTAGCGGGAGGATTACGCGAGCAGTACTTC. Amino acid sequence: CASSSGLAGGLREQYF.

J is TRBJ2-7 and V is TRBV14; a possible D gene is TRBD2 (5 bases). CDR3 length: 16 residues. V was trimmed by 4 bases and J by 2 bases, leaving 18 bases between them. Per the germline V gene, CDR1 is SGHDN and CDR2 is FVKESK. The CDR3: CASSPYRGMVAYEQYF. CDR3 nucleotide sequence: TGTGCCAGCAGCCCTTACCGAGGGATGGTCGCCTACGAGCAGTACTTC.

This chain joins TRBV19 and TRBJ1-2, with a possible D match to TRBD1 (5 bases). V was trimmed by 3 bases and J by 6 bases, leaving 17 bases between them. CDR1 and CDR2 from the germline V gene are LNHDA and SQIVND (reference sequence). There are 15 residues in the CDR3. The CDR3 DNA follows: TGTGCCAGTAGTATTGCGGCAGTCGGGGGGGATGGCTACACCTTC. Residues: CASSIAAVGGDGYTF.

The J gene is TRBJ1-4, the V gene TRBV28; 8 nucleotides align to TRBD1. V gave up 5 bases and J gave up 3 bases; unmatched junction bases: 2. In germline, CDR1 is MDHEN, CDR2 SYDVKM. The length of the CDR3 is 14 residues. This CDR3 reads CASSRTGSNEKLFF. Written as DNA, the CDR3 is TGTGCCAGCAGTAGGACAGGGTCTAATGAAAAACTGTTTTTT. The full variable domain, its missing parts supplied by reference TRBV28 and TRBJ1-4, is DVKVTQSSRYLVKRTGEKVFLECVQDMDHENMFWYRQDPGLGLRLIYFSYDVKMKEKGDIPEGYSVSREKKERFSLILESASTNQTSMYLCASSRTGSNEKLFFGSGTQLSVL.

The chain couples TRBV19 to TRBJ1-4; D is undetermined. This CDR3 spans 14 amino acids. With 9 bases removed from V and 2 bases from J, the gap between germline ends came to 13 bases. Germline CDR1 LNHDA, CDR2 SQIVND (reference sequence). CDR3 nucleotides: TGTGCCAGCAGGAGGATCGCTACTAATGAAAAACTGTTTTTT. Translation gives CASRRIATNEKLFF. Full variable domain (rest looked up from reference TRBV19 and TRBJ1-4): DGGITQSPKYLFRKEGQNVTLSCEQNLNHDAMYWYRQDPGQGLRLIYYSQIVNDFQKGDIAEGYSVSREKKESFPLTVTSAQKNPTAFYLCASRRIATNEKLFFGSGTQLSVL.

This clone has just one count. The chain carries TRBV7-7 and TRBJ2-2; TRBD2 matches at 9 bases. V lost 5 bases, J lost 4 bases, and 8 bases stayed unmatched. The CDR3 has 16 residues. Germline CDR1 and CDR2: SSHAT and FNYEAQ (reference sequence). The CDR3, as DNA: TGTGCCAGCAGCCGACTAGCGGAGGGGACCACCGGGGAGCTGTTTTTT. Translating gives CASSRLAEGTTGELFF.

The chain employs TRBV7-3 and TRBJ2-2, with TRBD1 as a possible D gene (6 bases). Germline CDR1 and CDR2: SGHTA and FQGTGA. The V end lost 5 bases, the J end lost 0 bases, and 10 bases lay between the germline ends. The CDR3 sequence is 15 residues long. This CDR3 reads CASSQGHPNTGELFF. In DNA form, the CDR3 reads TGTGCCAGCAGCCAGGGACACCCGAACACCGGGGAGCTGTTTTTT.

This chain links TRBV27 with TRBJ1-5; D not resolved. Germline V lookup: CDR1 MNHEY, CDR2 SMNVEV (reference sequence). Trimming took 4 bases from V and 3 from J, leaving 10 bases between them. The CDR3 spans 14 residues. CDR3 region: CASSSLSPNQPQHF. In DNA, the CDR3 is TGTGCCAGCAGTTCCCTCTCCCCCAATCAGCCCCAGCATTTT.